This T cell receptor (beta chain) stems from a study of cytomegalovirus exposure and HLA in healthy donors. Whole-study context: Of 300 to 500 genotyped donors, 81% grouped in the Caucasian-associated ancestry cluster. Study conclusions and caveats: In vitro assays verified that a few CMV-associated chains recognized CMV antigens specifically. A likely sequencing artifact accounted for one observed cluster of highly shared sequence variants.

Losses at the gene ends were 5 bases for V and 5 bases for J; bases not matched to a gene: 8. The germline CDR1 and CDR2 sequences are MDHEN and SYDVKM. CDR3 length: 15 residues. This clone occurred once. Its specificity is unknown. PCR used 60 Vbeta primers and 13 Jbeta primers. TCRdb's table, derived via immunoSEQ multiplex PCR, lists solely in-frame clones and lacks some. The sample shows approximately 96,000 clones, around 74% of them seen only once. The TCR originated in a male donor in good health and CMV-seronegative. Material for sequencing was PBMCs. This chain links TRBV28 with TRBJ2-2, with TRBD1 identical over 7 bases. This CDR3 is CASSQDRRLTGELFF. The CDR3 bases are TGTGCCAGCAGTCAGGACAGGAGGTTAACCGGGGAGCTGTTTTTT.